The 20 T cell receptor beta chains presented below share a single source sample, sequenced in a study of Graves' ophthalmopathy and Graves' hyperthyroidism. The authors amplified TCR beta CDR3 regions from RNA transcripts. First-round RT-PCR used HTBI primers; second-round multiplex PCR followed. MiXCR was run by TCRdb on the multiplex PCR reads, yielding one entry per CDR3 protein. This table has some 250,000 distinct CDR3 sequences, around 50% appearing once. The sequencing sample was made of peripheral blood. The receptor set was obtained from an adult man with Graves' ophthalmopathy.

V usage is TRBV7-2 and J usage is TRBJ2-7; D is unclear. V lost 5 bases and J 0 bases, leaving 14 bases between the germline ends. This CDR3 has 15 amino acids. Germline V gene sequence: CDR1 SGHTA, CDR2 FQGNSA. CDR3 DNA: TGTGCCAGCAGCCAAGTTACGGGCGGCTCCTACGAGCAGTACTTC. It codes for CASSQVTGGSYEQYF. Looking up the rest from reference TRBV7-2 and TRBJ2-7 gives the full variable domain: GAGVSQSPSNKVTEKGKDVELRCDPISGHTALYWYRQSLGQGLEFLIYFQGNSAPDKSGLPSDRFSAERTGGSVSTLTIQRTQQEDSAVYLCASSQVTGGSYEQYFGPGTRLTVT.

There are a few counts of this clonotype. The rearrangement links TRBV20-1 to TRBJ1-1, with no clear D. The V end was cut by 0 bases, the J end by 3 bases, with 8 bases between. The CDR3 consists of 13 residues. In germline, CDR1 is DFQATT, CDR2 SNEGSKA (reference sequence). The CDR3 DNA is TGCAGTGCTAGAGAAGTAGTGGACACTGAAGCTTTCTTT. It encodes CSAREVVDTEAFF.

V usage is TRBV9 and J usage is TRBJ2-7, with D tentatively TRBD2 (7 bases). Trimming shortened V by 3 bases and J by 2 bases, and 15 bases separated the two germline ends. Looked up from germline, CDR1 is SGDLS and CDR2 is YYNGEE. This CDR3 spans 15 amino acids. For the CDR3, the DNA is TGTGCCAGCAGCGCCGACGGGGGGCGGACCTACGAGCAGTACTTC. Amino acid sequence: CASSADGGRTYEQYF.

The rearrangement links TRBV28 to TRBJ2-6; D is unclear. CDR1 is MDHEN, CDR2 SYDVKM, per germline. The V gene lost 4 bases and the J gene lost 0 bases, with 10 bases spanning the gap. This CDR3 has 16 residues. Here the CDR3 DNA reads TGTGCCAGCAGTTCCCTAGGAGACTCTGGGGCCAACGTCCTGACTTTC. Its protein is CASSSLGDSGANVLTF.

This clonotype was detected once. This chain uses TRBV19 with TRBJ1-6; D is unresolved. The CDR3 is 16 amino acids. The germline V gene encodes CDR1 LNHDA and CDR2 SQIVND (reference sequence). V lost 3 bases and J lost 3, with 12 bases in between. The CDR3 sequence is CASSIGQLGYNSPLHF. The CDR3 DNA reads TGTGCCAGTAGTATCGGTCAACTTGGCTATAATTCACCCCTCCACTTT.

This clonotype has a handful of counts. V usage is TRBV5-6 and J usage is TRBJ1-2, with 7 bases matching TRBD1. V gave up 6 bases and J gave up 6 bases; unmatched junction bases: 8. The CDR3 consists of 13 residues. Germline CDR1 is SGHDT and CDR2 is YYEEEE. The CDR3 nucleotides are TGTGCCAGCACCTTAGGGACAGCGGATGGCTACACCTTC. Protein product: CASTLGTADGYTF.

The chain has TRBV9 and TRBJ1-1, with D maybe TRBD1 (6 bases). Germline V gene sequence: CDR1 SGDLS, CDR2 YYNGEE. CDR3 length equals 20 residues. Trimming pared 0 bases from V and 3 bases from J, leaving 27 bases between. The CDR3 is CASSVAPPSGQGPPDTEAFF. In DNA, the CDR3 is TGTGCCAGCAGCGTAGCGCCCCCCTCCGGGCAGGGGCCCCCGGACACTGAAGCTTTCTTT.

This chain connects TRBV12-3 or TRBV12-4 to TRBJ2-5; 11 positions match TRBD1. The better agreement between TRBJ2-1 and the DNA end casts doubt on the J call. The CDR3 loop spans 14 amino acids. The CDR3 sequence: CASSPPDRGHEQFF. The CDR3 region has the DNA TGTGCCAGCAGCCCCCCGGACAGGGGGCATGAGCAGTTCTTC.

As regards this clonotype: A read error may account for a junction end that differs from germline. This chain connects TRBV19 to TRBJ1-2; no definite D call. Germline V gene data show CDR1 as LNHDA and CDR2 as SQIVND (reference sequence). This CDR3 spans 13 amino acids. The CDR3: CAGSIERNLGYTF. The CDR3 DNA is TGTGCCGGTAGTATAGAGAGGAATCTGGGCTACACCTTC.

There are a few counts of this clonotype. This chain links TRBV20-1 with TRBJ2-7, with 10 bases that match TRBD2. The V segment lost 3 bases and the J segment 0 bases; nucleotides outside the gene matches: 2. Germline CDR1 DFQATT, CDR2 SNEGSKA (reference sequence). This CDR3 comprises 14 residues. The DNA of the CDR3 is TGCAGTGCTAGCGGACTAGCGGCCTCCTACGAGCAGTACTTC. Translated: CSASGLAASYEQYF.

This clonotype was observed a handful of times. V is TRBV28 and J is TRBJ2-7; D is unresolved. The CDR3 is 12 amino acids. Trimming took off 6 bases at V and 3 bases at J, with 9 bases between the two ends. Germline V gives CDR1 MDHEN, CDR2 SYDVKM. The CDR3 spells CASSPGFYEQYF. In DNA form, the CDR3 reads TGTGCCAGCAGCCCGGGTTTCTACGAGCAGTACTTC.

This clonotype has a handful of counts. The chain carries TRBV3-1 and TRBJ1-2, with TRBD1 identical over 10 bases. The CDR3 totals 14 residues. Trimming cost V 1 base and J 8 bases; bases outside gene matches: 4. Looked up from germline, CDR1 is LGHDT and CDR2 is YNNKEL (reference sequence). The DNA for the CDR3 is TGTGCCAGCAGCCAAGGGGACAGGGGACGCGGCTACACCTTC. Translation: CASSQGDRGRGYTF.

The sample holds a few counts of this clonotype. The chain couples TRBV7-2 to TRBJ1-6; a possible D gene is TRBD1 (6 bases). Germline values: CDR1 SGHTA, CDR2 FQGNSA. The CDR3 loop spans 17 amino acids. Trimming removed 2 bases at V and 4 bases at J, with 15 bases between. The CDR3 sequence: CASSLSAGALYNSPLHF. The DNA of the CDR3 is TGTGCCAGCAGCTTATCGGCAGGGGCTCTATATAATTCACCCCTCCACTTT.

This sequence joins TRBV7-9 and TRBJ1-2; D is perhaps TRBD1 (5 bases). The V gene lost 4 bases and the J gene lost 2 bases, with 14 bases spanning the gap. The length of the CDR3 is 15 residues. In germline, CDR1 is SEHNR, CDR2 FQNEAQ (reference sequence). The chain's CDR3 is CASSSPAGRNYGYTF. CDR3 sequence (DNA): TGTGCCAGCAGCTCCCCGGCAGGGAGGAACTATGGCTACACCTTC. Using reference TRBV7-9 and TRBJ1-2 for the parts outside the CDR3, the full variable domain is DTGVSQNPRHKITKRGQNVTFRCDPISEHNRLYWYRQTLGQGPEFLTYFQNEAQLEKSRLLSDRFSAERPKGSFSTLEIQRTEQGDSAMYLCASSSPAGRNYGYTFGSGTRLTVV.

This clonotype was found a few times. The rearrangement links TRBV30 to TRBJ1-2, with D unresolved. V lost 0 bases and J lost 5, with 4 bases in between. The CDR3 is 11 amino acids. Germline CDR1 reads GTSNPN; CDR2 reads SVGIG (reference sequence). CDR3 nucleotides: TGTGCCTGGAGTGTTACATATGGCTACACCTTC. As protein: CAWSVTYGYTF. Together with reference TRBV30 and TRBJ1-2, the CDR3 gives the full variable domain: SQTIHQWPATLVQPVGSPLSLECTVEGTSNPNLYWYRQAAGRGLQLLFYSVGIGQISSEVPQNLSASRPQDRQFILSSKKLLLSDSGFYLCAWSVTYGYTFGSGTRLTVV.

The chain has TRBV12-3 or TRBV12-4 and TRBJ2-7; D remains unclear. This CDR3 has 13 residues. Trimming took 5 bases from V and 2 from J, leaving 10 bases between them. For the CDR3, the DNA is TGTGCCAGCAGTGAAATTCGGACCTACGAGCAGTACTTC. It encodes CASSEIRTYEQYF.

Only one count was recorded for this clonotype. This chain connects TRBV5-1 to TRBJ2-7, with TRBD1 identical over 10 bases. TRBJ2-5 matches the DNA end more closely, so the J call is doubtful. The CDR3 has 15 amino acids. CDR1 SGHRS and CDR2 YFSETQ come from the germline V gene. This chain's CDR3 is CASSIRGQGKETQYF. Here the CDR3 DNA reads TGCGCCAGCAGCATCCGGGGACAGGGGAAAGAGACCCAGTACTTC.

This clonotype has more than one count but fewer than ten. The CDR3 DNA reads TGTGCCAGCAGCTTGCTTGGGCCCCTCCACTTT. It translates to CASSLLGPLHF. The rearrangement links TRBV7-9 to TRBJ1-6; no clear D. CDR3 length equals 11 residues. Germline CDR1 is SEHNR and CDR2 is FQNEAQ (reference sequence). V lost 3 bases to trimming and J lost 13 bases, with 7 bases between them.

CDR3 in DNA: TGTGCCAGCAGTTTATTGACAGGGAACACTGAAGCTTTCTTT. Its protein product is CASSLLTGNTEAFF. This sequence joins TRBV28 and TRBJ1-1, with a tentative D call TRBD1 (6 bases). The CDR3 runs to 14 residues. CDR1 is MDHEN, CDR2 SYDVKM, per germline. V was cut by 1 base and J by 1 base, with 7 bases left in between.

The CDR3 nucleotides are TGTGCCAGCAGTCTTGGGACAGGGTCCTACACCTTC. Translating it yields CASSLGTGSYTF. The rearrangement links TRBV5-5 to TRBJ1-2; 9 nucleotides match TRBD1. This CDR3 comprises 12 residues. The junction had 6 bases not matched to a gene; V was cut back by 5 bases and J by 10 bases. Looked up from germline, CDR1 is SGHKS and CDR2 is YYEKEE (reference sequence).